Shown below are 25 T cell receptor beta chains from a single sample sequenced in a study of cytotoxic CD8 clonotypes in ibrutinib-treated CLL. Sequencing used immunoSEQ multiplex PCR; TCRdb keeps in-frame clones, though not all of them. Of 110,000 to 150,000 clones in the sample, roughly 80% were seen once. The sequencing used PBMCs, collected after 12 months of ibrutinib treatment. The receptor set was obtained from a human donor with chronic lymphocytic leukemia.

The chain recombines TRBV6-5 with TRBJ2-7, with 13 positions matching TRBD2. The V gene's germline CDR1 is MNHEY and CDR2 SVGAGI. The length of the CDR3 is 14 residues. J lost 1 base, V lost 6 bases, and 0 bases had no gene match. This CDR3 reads CASRLAGGSYEQYF. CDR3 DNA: TGTGCCAGCAGACTAGCGGGGGGGTCCTACGAGCAGTACTTC.

The CDR3 region has the DNA TGTGCCAGCTTCAGAAACAGGCGGTTCCTGAACACTGAAGCTTTCTTT. Residues: CASFRNRRFLNTEAFF. The J gene is TRBJ1-1, the V gene TRBV28, with D possibly matching TRBD1 (5 bases). The CDR3 loop spans 16 amino acids. Germline loops: CDR1 MDHEN, CDR2 SYDVKM. V shed 8 bases and J shed 0 bases, with 19 bases lying between them.

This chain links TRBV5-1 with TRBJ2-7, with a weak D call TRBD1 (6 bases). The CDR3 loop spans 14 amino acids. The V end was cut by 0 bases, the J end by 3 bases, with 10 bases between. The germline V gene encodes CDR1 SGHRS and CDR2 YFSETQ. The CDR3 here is CASSLVQGNYEQYF. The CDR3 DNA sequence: TGCGCCAGCAGCTTGGTTCAGGGGAACTACGAGCAGTACTTC.

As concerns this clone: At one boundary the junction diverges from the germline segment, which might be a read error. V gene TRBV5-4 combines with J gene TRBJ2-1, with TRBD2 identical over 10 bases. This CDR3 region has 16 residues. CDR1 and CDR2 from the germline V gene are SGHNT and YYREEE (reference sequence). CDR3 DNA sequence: TGCGCCAGCAGCCGGAGCGGGAGGGCGGGATACAATGAGCAGTTCTTC. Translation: CASSRSGRAGYNEQFF.

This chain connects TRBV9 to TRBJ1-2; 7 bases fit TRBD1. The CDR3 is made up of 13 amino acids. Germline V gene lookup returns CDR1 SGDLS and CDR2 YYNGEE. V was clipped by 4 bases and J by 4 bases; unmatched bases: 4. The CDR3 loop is CASSTGQTYGYTF. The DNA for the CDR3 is TGTGCCAGCAGCACGGGACAGACCTATGGCTACACCTTC.

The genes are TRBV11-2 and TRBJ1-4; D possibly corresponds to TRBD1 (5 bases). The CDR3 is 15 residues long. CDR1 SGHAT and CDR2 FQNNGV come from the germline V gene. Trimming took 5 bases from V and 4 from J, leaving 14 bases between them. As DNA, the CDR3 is TGTGCCAGCAGCCTTGGTGGGACGAGTAATGAAAAACTGTTTTTT. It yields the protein CASSLGGTSNEKLFF.

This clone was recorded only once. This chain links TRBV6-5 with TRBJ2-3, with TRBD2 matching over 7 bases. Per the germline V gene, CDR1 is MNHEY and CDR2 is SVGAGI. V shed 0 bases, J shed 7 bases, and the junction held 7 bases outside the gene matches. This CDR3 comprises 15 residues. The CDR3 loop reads CASSYSPGGTNTQYF. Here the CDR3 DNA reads TGTGCCAGCAGTTACTCGCCCGGGGGGACCAATACGCAGTATTTT.

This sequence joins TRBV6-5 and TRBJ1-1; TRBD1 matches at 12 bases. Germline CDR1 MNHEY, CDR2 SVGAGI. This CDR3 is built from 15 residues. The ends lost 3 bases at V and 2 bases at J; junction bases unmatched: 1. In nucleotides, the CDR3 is TGTGCCAGCAGTTATGGGACAGGGGGCAACACTGAAGCTTTCTTT. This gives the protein CASSYGTGGNTEAFF.

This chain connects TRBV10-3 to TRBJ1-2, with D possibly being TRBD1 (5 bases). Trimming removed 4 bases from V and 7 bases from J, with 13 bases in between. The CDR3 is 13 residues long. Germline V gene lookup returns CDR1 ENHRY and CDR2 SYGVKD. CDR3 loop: CAISVPDRFGYTF. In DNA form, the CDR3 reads TGTGCCATCAGTGTCCCCGACAGATTTGGCTACACCTTC.

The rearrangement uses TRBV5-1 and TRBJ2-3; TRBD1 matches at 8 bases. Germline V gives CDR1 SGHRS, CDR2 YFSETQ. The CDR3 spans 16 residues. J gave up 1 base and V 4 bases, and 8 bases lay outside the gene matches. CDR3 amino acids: CASSAAGGAGTDTQYF. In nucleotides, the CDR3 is TGCGCCAGCAGCGCAGCAGGGGGCGCCGGCACAGATACGCAGTATTTT.

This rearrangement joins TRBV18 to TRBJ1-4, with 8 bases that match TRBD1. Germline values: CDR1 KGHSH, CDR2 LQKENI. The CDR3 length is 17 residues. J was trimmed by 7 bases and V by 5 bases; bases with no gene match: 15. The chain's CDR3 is CASSALPGGSSSEKLFF. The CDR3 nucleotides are TGTGCCAGCTCAGCACTTCCAGGGGGCTCCTCTAGTGAAAAACTGTTTTTT.

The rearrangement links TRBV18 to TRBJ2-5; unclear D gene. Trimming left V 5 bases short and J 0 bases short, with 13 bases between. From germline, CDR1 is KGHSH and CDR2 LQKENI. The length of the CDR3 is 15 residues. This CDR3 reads CASSNRRQYQETQYF. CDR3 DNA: TGTGCCAGCTCAAACCGCCGGCAGTACCAAGAGACCCAGTACTTC.

In nucleotides, the CDR3 is TGTGCCAGCAGTCGGGACAACAATCAGCCCCAGCATTTT. It encodes CASSRDNNQPQHF. The gene calls are TRBV5-4 and TRBJ1-5; a possible D gene is TRBD1 (6 bases). V lost 5 bases and J lost 3, with 9 bases in between. The V gene's germline CDR1 is SGHNT and CDR2 YYREEE (reference sequence). CDR3 length: 13 amino acids.

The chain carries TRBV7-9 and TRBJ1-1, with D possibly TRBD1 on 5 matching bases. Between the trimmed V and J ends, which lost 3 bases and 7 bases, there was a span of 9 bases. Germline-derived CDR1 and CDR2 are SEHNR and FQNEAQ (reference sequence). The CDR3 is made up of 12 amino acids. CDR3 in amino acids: CASSLRQLEAFF. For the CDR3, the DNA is TGTGCCAGCAGCTTGAGACAGCTTGAAGCTTTCTTT.

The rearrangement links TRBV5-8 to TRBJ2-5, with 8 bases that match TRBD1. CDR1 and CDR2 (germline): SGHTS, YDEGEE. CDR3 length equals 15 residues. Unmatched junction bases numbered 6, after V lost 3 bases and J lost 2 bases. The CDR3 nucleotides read TGTGCCAGCAGCTCGGGACAGGTTATTCAAGAGACCCAGTACTTC. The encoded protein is CASSSGQVIQETQYF.

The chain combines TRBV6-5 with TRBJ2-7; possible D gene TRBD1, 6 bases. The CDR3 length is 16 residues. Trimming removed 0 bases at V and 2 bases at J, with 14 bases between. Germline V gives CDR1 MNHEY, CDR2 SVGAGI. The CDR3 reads CASSYSFRQAAYEQYF. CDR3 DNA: TGTGCCAGCAGTTACTCATTCCGACAGGCGGCCTACGAGCAGTACTTC.

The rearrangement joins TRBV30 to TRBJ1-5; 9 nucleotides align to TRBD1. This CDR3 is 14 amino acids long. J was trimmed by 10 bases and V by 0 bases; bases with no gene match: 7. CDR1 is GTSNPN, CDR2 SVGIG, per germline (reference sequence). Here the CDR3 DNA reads TGTGCCTGGAGTGTTGACAGGGGGGTTTTACCCCAGCATTTT. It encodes CAWSVDRGVLPQHF. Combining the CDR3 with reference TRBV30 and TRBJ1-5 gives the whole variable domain SQTIHQWPATLVQPVGSPLSLECTVEGTSNPNLYWYRQAAGRGLQLLFYSVGIGQISSEVPQNLSASRPQDRQFILSSKKLLLSDSGFYLCAWSVDRGVLPQHFGDGTRLSIL.

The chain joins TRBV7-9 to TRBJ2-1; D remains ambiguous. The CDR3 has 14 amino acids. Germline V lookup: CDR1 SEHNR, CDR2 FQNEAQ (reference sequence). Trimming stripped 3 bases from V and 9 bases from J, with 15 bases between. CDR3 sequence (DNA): TGTGCCAGCAGCTTGGTGACATTATGGGCTGAGCAGTTCTTC. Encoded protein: CASSLVTLWAEQFF. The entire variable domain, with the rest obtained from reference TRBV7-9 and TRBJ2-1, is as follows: DTGVSQNPRHKITKRGQNVTFRCDPISEHNRLYWYRQTLGQGPEFLTYFQNEAQLEKSRLLSDRFSAERPKGSFSTLEIQRTEQGDSAMYLCASSLVTLWAEQFFGPGTRLTVL.

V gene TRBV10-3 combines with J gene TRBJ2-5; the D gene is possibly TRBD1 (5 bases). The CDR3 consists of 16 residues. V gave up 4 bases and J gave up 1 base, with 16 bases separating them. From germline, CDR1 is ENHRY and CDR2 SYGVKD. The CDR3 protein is CAISAELGAAQETQYF. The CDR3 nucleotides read TGTGCCATCAGTGCCGAGTTAGGGGCGGCCCAAGAGACCCAGTACTTC.

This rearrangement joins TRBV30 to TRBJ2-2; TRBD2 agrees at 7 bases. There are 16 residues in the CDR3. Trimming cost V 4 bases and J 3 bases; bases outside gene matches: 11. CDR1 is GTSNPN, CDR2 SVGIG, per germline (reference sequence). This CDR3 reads CAWTHGRGTYTGELFF. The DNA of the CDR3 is TGTGCCTGGACCCATGGGCGGGGGACCTACACCGGGGAGCTGTTTTTT.

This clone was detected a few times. Here the CDR3 reads CAWSGRGARQPQHF. The CDR3 DNA is TGTGCCTGGAGTGGGAGGGGCGCACGTCAGCCCCAGCATTTT. The gene calls are TRBV30 and TRBJ1-5; TRBD1 might be the D (5 bases). Per the germline V gene, CDR1 is GTSNPN and CDR2 is SVGIG (reference sequence). The CDR3 runs to 14 residues. V gave up 1 base and J gave up 6 bases, with 13 bases separating them.

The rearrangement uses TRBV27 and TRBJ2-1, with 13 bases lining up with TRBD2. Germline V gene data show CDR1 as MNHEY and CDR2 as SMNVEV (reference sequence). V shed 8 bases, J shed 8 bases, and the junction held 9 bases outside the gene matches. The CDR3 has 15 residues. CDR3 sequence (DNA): TGTGCCAGCTGGAGACTAGCGGGGGGCCTAGATGAGCAGTTCTTC. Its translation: CASWRLAGGLDEQFF.

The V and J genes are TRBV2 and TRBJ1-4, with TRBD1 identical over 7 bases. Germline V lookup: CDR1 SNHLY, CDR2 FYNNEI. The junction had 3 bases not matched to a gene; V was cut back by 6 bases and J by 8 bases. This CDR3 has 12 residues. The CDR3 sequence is CASRKTGEKLFF. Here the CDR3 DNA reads TGTGCCAGCAGAAAGACAGGGGAAAAACTGTTTTTT.

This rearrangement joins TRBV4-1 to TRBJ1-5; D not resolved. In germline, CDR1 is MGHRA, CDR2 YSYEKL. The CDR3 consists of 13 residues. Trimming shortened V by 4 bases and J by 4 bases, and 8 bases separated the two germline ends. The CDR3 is CASSPDQNQPQHF. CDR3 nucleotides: TGCGCCAGCAGCCCAGATCAAAATCAGCCCCAGCATTTT.

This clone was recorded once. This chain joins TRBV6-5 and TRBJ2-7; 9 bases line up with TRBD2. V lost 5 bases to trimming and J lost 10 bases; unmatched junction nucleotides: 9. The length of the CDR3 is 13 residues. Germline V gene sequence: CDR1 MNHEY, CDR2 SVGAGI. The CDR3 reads CASSESLAGRQYF. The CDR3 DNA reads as TGTGCCAGCAGTGAATCGCTAGCGGGACGACAGTACTTC.